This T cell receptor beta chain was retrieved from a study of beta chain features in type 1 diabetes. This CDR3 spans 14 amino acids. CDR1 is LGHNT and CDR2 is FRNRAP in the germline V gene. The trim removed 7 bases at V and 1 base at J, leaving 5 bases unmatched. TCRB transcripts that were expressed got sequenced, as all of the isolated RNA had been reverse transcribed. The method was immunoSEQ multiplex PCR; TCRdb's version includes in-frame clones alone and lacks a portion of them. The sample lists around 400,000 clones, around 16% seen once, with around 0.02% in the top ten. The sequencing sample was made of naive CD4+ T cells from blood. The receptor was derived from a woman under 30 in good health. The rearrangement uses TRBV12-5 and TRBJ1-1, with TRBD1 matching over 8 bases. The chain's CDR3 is CASASGGWNTEAFF. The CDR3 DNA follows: TGTGCTAGTGCCTCAGGGGGCTGGAACACTGAAGCTTTCTTT.